This is a list of T cell receptor beta chains from one sample in a study of T cell responses to AZD1222 COVID-19 vaccine. Generated by immunoSEQ multiplex PCR, the TCRdb table keeps only in-frame clones and is missing some. This table holds 210,000 or so clones, roughly 91% found once. The sequencing used peripheral blood, collected on day 0 of MenACWY control vaccination. These receptors were collected from an adult in good health. Both conserved end residues are part of each CDR3. A D gene is named only where the DNA matches it firmly. Size tells how often a clone was seen (once, few, many) or the class of an expanded clone, and some rows leave it out.

abundance	d_gene	v_gene	len	j_gene	CDR3aa	CDR3nt
-	-	TRBV7-2	15	TRBJ2-7	CASSQDWESSYEQYF	TGTGCCAGCAGCCAGGACTGGGAGAGCTCCTACGAGCAGTACTTC
-	-	TRBV29-1	13	TRBJ1-1	CSARTPRNTEAFF	TGCAGCGCCAGGACCCCGCGTAACACTGAAGCTTTCTTT
few	TRBD1	TRBV4-1	17	TRBJ2-3	CASSYQHQGVSTDTQYF	TGCGCCAGCAGCTACCAGCACCAGGGGGTTAGCACAGATACGCAGTATTTT
-	-	TRBV5-4	13	TRBJ1-5	CASSLDRYQPQHF	TGTGCCAGCAGCTTGGACAGATATCAGCCCCAGCATTTT
-	-	TRBV7-8	15	TRBJ2-5	CASSVDRQVEETQYF	TGTGCCAGCAGCGTCGATCGACAGGTCGAAGAGACCCAGTACTTC
-	TRBD1	TRBV27	11	TRBJ1-1	CASNRGTEAFF	TGTGCCAGCAACAGGGGGACTGAAGCTTTCTTT
-	TRBD1	TRBV5-6	15	TRBJ1-1	CASSFVDRGEAEAFF	TGTGCCAGCAGCTTTGTGGACAGGGGAGAAGCTGAAGCTTTCTTT
-	-	TRBV3-1/TRBV3-2	13	TRBJ2-6	CACGSSGANVLTF	TGTGCCTGCGGAAGCTCTGGGGCCAACGTCCTGACTTTC
-	TRBD1	TRBV5-6	14	TRBJ1-2	CASTPGTDIYGYTF	TGTGCCAGCACCCCCGGGACAGACATCTATGGCTACACCTTC
-	TRBD1	TRBV7-2	17	TRBJ1-4	CASSPLGTGATNEKLFF	TGTGCCAGCAGCCCTCTTGGGACAGGTGCAACTAATGAAAAACTGTTTTTT
-	-	TRBV7-2	13	TRBJ2-1	CASSEAGFSQQFF	TGTGCCAGCAGCGAAGCAGGGTTTTCCCAGCAGTTCTTC
-	-	TRBV9	14	TRBJ2-2	CASSVRHLTGELFF	TGTGCCAGCAGCGTCAGACATTTAACCGGGGAGCTGTTTTTT
-	-	TRBV10-1	11	TRBJ2-4	CASPKRDIQYF	TGCGCCAGTCCCAAAAGGGACATTCAGTACTTC
-	-	TRBV24-1	14	TRBJ2-1	CATSDFPGYNEQFF	TGTGCCACCAGTGATTTCCCAGGTTACAATGAGCAGTTCTTC
-	-	TRBV11-2	12	TRBJ2-7	CASSLDPGEQYF	TGTGCCAGCAGCCTCGACCCTGGGGAGCAGTACTTC
-	TRBD2	TRBV4-3	16	TRBJ2-5	CASSPSMRGGKETQYF	TGCGCCAGCAGCCCATCCATGCGGGGGGGAAAAGAGACCCAGTACTTC
-	-	TRBV5-6	14	TRBJ2-7	CASSLKGDYYEQYF	TGTGCCAGCAGCTTGAAAGGGGATTACTACGAGCAGTACTTC
once	-	TRBV2	13	TRBJ1-5	CASSKTGNQPQHF	TGTGCCAGCAGTAAAACAGGGAACCAGCCCCAGCATTTT
-	TRBD1	TRBV5-1	14	TRBJ2-7	CASSSGTGGKEQYF	TGCGCCAGCAGCTCCGGGACAGGGGGCAAAGAGCAGTACTTC
-	TRBD2	TRBV7-6	15	TRBJ2-2	CASSPWGGNTGELFF	TGTGCCAGCAGCCCGTGGGGGGGGAACACCGGGGAGCTGTTTTTT
few	TRBD2	TRBV4-2	16	TRBJ2-7	CASSQDWGGDNYEQYF	TGTGCCAGCAGCCAAGATTGGGGGGGAGACAACTACGAGCAGTACTTC
-	TRBD1	TRBV6-1	15	TRBJ2-7	CASSEAGTGNYEQYF	TGTGCCAGCAGTGAAGCGGGGACAGGGAACTACGAGCAGTACTTC
-	TRBD2	TRBV7-8	17	TRBJ2-3	CASSPGPGGGLTDTQYF	TGTGCCAGCAGCCCCGGGCCCGGCGGGGGGCTCACAGATACGCAGTATTTT